One sample yielded the 18 T cell receptor beta chains listed below, sequenced in a study of OX40 agonist ivuxolimab in advanced cancers. The repertoire was sequenced with immunoSEQ multiplex PCR; TCRdb's copy has only in-frame clones and lacks some. The sample records approximately 61,000 clones, 70% to 90% being singletons. The sequenced sample was CD4+ or CD8+ T cells sorted from blood, obtained in a trial of the OX40 agonist ivuxolimab. The receptors derive from an adult with an advanced solid tumor such as melanoma, head and neck, liver or kidney cancer.

This clone was observed a few times. The chain is built from TRBV11-2 and TRBJ2-5; D is ambiguous. V was pared by 8 bases and J by 2 bases, with 15 bases between. CDR1 is SGHAT and CDR2 is FQNNGV in the germline V gene. CDR3 size: 14 residues. CDR3 residues: CASALTPAQETQYF. The DNA for the CDR3 is TGTGCCAGCGCTCTGACGCCAGCTCAAGAGACCCAGTACTTC. Combining the CDR3 with reference TRBV11-2 and TRBJ2-5 gives the whole variable domain EAGVAQSPRYKIIEKRQSVAFWCNPISGHATLYWYQQILGQGPKLLIQFQNNGVVDDSQLPKDRFSAERLKGVDSTLKIQPAKLEDSAVYLCASALTPAQETQYFGPGTRLLVL.

The chain links TRBV25-1 to TRBJ1-1; 7 bases map to TRBD1. This CDR3 spans 14 amino acids. Per the germline V gene, CDR1 is MGHDK and CDR2 is SYGVNS. The trim removed 1 base at V and 5 bases at J, leaving 4 bases unmatched. The CDR3 DNA reads TGTGCCAGCAGTGAATGGGACAGCCGGACTGAAGCTTTCTTT. Amino acids: CASSEWDSRTEAFF. Based on the CDR3 plus reference TRBV25-1 and TRBJ1-1, the full variable domain is EADIYQTPRYLVIGTGKKITLECSQTMGHDKMYWYQQDPGMELHLIHYSYGVNSTEKGDLSSESTVSRIRTEHFPLTLESARPSHTSQYLCASSEWDSRTEAFFGQGTRLTVV.

This chain uses TRBV14 with TRBJ1-4, with D maybe TRBD1 (5 bases). CDR1 is SGHDN and CDR2 is FVKESK in the germline V gene. This CDR3 is 13 amino acids long. The V and J ends lost 4 bases and 8 bases respectively, with 11 bases between them. CDR3 bases: TGTGCCAGCAGCCTACTAGAGGGGGAAAAACTGTTTTTT. It encodes CASSLLEGEKLFF.

The gene calls are TRBV7-8 and TRBJ1-5; 9 nucleotides agree with TRBD1. The CDR3 sequence is 13 residues long. Trimming removed 2 bases from V and 15 bases from J; junction bases left unmatched: 8. Germline CDR1 SGHVS, CDR2 FQNEAQ. The CDR3 nucleotides read TGTGCCAGCAGCTTATCGGGGACAGGGTCCCGGCATTTT. Encoded protein: CASSLSGTGSRHF.

The chain combines TRBV19 with TRBJ2-2; TRBD2 aligns across 7 bases. J was trimmed by 6 bases and V by 6 bases; bases with no gene match: 7. The germline V gene encodes CDR1 LNHDA and CDR2 SQIVND (reference sequence). The length of the CDR3 is 14 residues. The CDR3 is CASRGDYGSGELFF. Written as DNA, the CDR3 is TGTGCCAGTAGGGGGGACTATGGGTCCGGGGAGCTGTTTTTT.

The chain recombines TRBV18 with TRBJ1-2; weak D call: TRBD1 (6 bases). Trimming cost V 3 bases and J 1 base, with 9 bases left between them. This CDR3 contains 14 residues. CDR1 and CDR2 from the germline V gene are KGHSH and LQKENI. In DNA form, the CDR3 reads TGTGCCAGCTCACCGTCACAGGGTAACTATGGCTACACCTTC. Amino acid sequence: CASSPSQGNYGYTF.

The chain is built from TRBV15 and TRBJ1-1; no definite D call. Germline values: CDR1 LNHNV, CDR2 YYDKDF (reference sequence). The CDR3 totals 13 residues. Trimming cost V 6 bases and J 0 bases, with 8 bases left between them. CDR3 in amino acids: CATRSIMNTEAFF. CDR3 DNA sequence: TGTGCCACCAGGTCTATCATGAACACTGAAGCTTTCTTT.

J is TRBJ2-7 and V is TRBV5-1; D remains ambiguous. The CDR3 runs 15 residues. Per germline, CDR1 SGHRS and CDR2 YFSETQ. Trimming shortened V by 0 bases and J by 2 bases, and 12 bases separated the two germline ends. Written as DNA, the CDR3 is TGCGCCAGCAGCTTGGTTCGTGGATTTGCCTACGAGCAGTACTTC. Translating gives CASSLVRGFAYEQYF. Combining the CDR3 with reference TRBV5-1 and TRBJ2-7 gives the whole variable domain KAGVTQTPRYLIKTRGQQVTLSCSPISGHRSVSWYQQTPGQGLQFLFEYFSETQRNKGNFPGRFSGRQFSNSRSEMNVSTLELGDSALYLCASSLVRGFAYEQYFGPGTRLTVT.

The chain uses TRBV10-2 and TRBJ2-5, with TRBD2 as a possible D gene (6 bases). The CDR3 consists of 13 residues. Looked up from germline, CDR1 is WSHSY and CDR2 is SAAADI. The V and J ends lost 6 bases and 1 base respectively, with 9 bases between them. CDR3 loop: CASRAGPQETQYF. In DNA, the CDR3 is TGCGCCAGCAGGGCGGGACCCCAAGAGACCCAGTACTTC.

The chain recombines TRBV5-1 with TRBJ1-4; D not resolved. Looked up from germline, CDR1 is SGHRS and CDR2 is YFSETQ. V lost 0 bases and J 5 bases, leaving 11 bases between the germline ends. This CDR3 has 15 amino acids. CDR3 DNA sequence: TGCGCCAGCAGCTTGGCCGGCCAGCCGAATGAAAAACTGTTTTTT. This translates into CASSLAGQPNEKLFF.

The chain uses TRBV6-5 and TRBJ2-7; perhaps TRBD2 as D (6 bases). CDR1 is MNHEY and CDR2 is SVGAGI in the germline V gene. Trimming pared 2 bases from V and 1 base from J, leaving 12 bases between. This CDR3 has 15 residues. As DNA, the CDR3 is TGTGCCAGCAGTTACGCGATTAGCGGTTCCTACGAGCAGTACTTC. It translates to CASSYAISGSYEQYF.

J is TRBJ2-6 and V is TRBV19; D may be TRBD2 (7 bases). Per the germline V gene, CDR1 is LNHDA and CDR2 is SQIVND (reference sequence). With 2 bases removed from V and 0 bases from J, the gap between germline ends came to 14 bases. CDR3 length: 18 residues. CDR3 amino acids: CASSIIGGHFSGANVLTF. CDR3 in DNA: TGTGCCAGTAGTATAATCGGGGGGCACTTCTCTGGGGCCAACGTCCTGACTTTC.

The J gene is TRBJ1-5, the V gene TRBV5-5; D uncertain. Germline CDR1 is SGHKS and CDR2 is YYEKEE (reference sequence). V was trimmed by 4 bases and J by 4 bases, leaving 18 bases between them. The CDR3 runs 16 residues. The CDR3 is CASSPYGYRVNQPQHF. The CDR3 DNA reads as TGTGCCAGCAGCCCTTACGGATATAGGGTTAATCAGCCCCAGCATTTT.

The chain employs TRBV15 and TRBJ1-3; no clear D. The V gene's germline CDR1 is LNHNV and CDR2 YYDKDF (reference sequence). This CDR3 is 15 amino acids long. Trimming pared 3 bases from V and 0 bases from J, leaving 9 bases between. CDR3 coding DNA: TGTGCCACCAGCAGCCGCCGGATCTCTGGAAACACCATATATTTT. Protein product: CATSSRRISGNTIYF.

This clone has only one observation. V gene TRBV2 combines with J gene TRBJ1-1; tentative D call: TRBD1 (6 bases). CDR1 and CDR2 from the germline V gene are SNHLY and FYNNEI. Deletions cut 8 bases from V and 8 bases from J, with 15 bases between. The CDR3 consists of 12 residues. Here the CDR3 reads CASGASGTEAFF. The CDR3 nucleotides read TGTGCCAGCGGAGCCTCCGGGACAGAAGCTTTCTTT.

The V call is TRBV7-9, the J call TRBJ2-2, with unresolved D. Trimming cost V 4 bases and J 4 bases, with 7 bases left between them. Germline assignment: CDR1 SEHNR and CDR2 FQNEAQ (reference sequence). CDR3 length equals 13 residues. In DNA form, the CDR3 reads TGTGCCAGCAGCTCCTCACGCACCGGGGAGCTGTTTTTT. The encoded protein is CASSSSRTGELFF. Using reference TRBV7-9 and TRBJ2-2 for the parts outside the CDR3, the full variable domain is DTGVSQNPRHKITKRGQNVTFRCDPISEHNRLYWYRQTLGQGPEFLTYFQNEAQLEKSRLLSDRFSAERPKGSFSTLEIQRTEQGDSAMYLCASSSSRTGELFFGEGSRLTVL.

CDR3 protein: CASRRGTGEENEAFF. In nucleotides, the CDR3 is TGTGCCAGCAGACGTGGGACAGGGGAAGAAAATGAAGCTTTCTTT. The chain couples TRBV6-5 to TRBJ1-1; 10 bases align to TRBD1. The CDR3 spans 15 residues. Trimming cost V 6 bases and J 7 bases; bases outside gene matches: 11. The germline V gene encodes CDR1 MNHEY and CDR2 SVGAGI.

The chain is built from TRBV4-2 and TRBJ2-3, with 8 bases matching TRBD1. This CDR3 is 13 amino acids long. Germline trimming cut 4 bases from V and 8 bases from J; bases unmatched to any gene: 5. Germline loops: CDR1 LGHNA, CDR2 YNFKEQ. CDR3 region: CASSRTGGGTQYF. The DNA of the CDR3 is TGTGCCAGCAGCCGTACAGGGGGAGGTACGCAGTATTTT.